The rows below give T cell receptor beta chains drawn from one sample of a study of blood T cell repertoires in COVID-19. The assay was immunoSEQ multiplex PCR, and TCRdb's table has in-frame clones only and misses some. The repertoire has a few hundred thousand clones, 70% to 90% of them found once; the top ten carry more than 2%. Sequencing was done on a sample of PBMCs or T cells enriched from blood (not recorded which). These receptors were collected from a man aged 30 to 45 who had recovered from COVID-19. Both conserved end residues are part of each CDR3.

>TRBV6-6|12
CASSIREYEQYF
>TRBV4-1|15
CASSRGGLSYNEQFF
>TRBV18|13
CASSPTEQGQAFF
>TRBV19|16
CASNTNPGQGAETQYF
>TRBV21-1|13
CASSKVQGNEQFF
>TRBV15|16
CATSRDPDRAHTEAFF
>TRBV2|15
CASSESSGGQDEQFF
>TRBV27|13
CASSLNTAWSQYF
>TRBV11-2|15
CASSSGTGTGHEQYF
>TRBV4-1|16
CASSQDSGVAGRPQHF
>TRBV5-1|17
CASSSGLAGVWGDTQYF
>TRBV7-9|14
CASSQDRLEEKLFF
>TRBV29-1|10
CSVAVDTQYF
>TRBV4-2|13
CASSQTLGGTQYF
>TRBV10-3|15
CAISEPGLGGDEQFF
>TRBV2|17
CASSEKRGGVTNEKLFF
>TRBV30|14
CAWNHRGRNQPQHF
>TRBV6-2/TRBV6-3|15
CASSLTAYSGNTIYF
>TRBV7-2|14
CASSLGSNPGELFF
>TRBV27|14
CASSLVQGAIGYTF
>TRBV6-5|15
CASSYTGTGAYEQYF
>TRBV29-1|13
CSVEVRGTDTQYF
>TRBV9|15
CASSVEPGQGASAFF
>TRBV21-1|20
CASSKFPPASGDASYNEQFF
>TRBV9|16
CASSVDGQGPWDTQYF
>TRBV27|13
CASSLSGIGEQYF
>TRBV9|15
CASSVGLAGYGEQFF
>TRBV9|16
CASSPLAGNTNSPLHF
>TRBV10-3|15
CAISWGAPSTDTQYF
>TRBV2|15
CASNLRRSNNSPLHF
>TRBV5-4|15
CASSLGRTGGDEQYF